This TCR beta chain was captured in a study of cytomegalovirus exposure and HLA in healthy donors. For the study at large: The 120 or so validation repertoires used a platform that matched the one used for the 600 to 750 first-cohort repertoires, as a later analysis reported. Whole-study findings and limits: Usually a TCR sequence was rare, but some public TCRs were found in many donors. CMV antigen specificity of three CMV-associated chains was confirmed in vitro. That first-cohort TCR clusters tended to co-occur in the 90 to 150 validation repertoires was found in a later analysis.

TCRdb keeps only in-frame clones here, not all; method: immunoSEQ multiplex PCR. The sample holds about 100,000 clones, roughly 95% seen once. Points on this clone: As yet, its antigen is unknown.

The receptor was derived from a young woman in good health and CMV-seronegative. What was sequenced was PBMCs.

Here the CDR3 DNA reads TGTGCCAGCCTGCGGGGGGGCGGCGGTGAGCAGTTCTTC. Translated, it gives CASLRGGGGEQFF. The chain carries TRBV28 and TRBJ2-1, with 9 bases lining up with TRBD2. This CDR3 region has 13 residues. V shed 8 bases, J shed 9 bases, and the junction held 8 bases outside the gene matches. Germline loops: CDR1 MDHEN, CDR2 SYDVKM.